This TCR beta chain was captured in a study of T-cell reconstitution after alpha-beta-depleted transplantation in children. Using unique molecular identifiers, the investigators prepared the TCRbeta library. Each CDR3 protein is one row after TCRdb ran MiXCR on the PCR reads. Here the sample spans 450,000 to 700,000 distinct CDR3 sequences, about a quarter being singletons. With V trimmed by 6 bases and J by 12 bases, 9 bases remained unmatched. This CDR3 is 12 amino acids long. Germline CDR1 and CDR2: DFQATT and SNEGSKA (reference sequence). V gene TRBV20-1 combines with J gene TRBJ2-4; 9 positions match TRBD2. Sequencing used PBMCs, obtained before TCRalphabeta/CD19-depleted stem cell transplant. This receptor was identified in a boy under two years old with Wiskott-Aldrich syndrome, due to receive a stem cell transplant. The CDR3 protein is CSASGLASSQYF. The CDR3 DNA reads TGCAGTGCATCGGGACTAGCCTCCAGTCAGTACTTC.